This T cell receptor (beta chain) is drawn from a study of T cell clonality in common variable immunodeficiency. Only in-frame clones appear in the TCRdb table, and some are missing; sequencing was by immunoSEQ multiplex PCR. This sample carries 45,000 to 70,000 clones and no singletons, and roughly 5.5% goes to the top ten. This clone was seen many times. The antigen is unknown. The read finishes 3 residues shy of the CDR3 end, and the germline J gene is used to complete it. Study observations and caveats: Fewer TCRbeta clones were shared among CVID subjects than controls.

The V gene end was trimmed by 0 bases and the J gene end by 6 bases; junction bases not matched to a gene: 4. The CDR3 has 14 amino acids. Germline V lookup: CDR1 SGHTA, CDR2 FQGNSA. The chain joins TRBV7-2 to TRBJ2-7, with 8 bases that match TRBD1. The clonotype was recovered from a person aged 18 to 70 in good health. Sequencing was performed on peripheral blood mononuclear cells. The CDR3 is CASSLAGRGREQYF. Partial CDR3 DNA: TGTGCCAGCAGCTTAGCTGGCAGGGGGCGCGAG.